This T cell receptor beta chain appears in the sequencing data of a study of PD-L1 blockade in urothelial cancer. Study information: The year 2014 saw patients start atezolizumab, 1,200 mg intravenously every 3 weeks. Once treatment had started, blood was analyzed at 3 weeks (second dose) and again at 6 weeks.

The assay was immunoSEQ multiplex PCR, and TCRdb's table has in-frame clones only and misses some. Counted here are about 95,000 clones, more than 75% occurring once; the ten biggest clones make up 2%. Points from the study as a whole: Survival was better when pretreatment blood TCR clonality fell below the median.

Trimming at V came to 5 bases and at J to 3 bases, leaving 3 bases not matched to a gene. CDR3 length: 14 residues. CDR1 is SNHLY and CDR2 is FYNNEI in the germline V gene. Time point noted: pretreatment peripheral blood. Turning to this clone: Antigen: not known.

The specimen was PBMCs, collected around atezolizumab (anti-PD-L1) treatment. The clonotype comes from a man in his sixties with urothelial cancer. The chain is built from TRBV2 and TRBJ2-5, with 10 nucleotides matching TRBD2. For the CDR3, the DNA is TGTGCCAGCAGTCGGACTAGCGGAGAAGAGACCCAGTACTTC. Amino acid sequence: CASSRTSGEETQYF.